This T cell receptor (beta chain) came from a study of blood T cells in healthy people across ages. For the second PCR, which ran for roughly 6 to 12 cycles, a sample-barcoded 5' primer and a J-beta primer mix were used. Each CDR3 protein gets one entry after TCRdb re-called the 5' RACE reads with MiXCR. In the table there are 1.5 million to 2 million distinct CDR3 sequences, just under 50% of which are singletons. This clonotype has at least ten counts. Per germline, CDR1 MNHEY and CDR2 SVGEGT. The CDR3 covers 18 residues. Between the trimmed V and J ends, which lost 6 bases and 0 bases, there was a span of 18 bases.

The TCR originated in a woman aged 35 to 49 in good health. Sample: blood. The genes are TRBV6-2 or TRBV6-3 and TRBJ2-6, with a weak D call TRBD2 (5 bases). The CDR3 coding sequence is TGTGCCAGCAGCCCCTTTGAGGGTAGGGCCTCTGGGGCCAACGTCCTGACTTTC. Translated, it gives CASSPFEGRASGANVLTF.